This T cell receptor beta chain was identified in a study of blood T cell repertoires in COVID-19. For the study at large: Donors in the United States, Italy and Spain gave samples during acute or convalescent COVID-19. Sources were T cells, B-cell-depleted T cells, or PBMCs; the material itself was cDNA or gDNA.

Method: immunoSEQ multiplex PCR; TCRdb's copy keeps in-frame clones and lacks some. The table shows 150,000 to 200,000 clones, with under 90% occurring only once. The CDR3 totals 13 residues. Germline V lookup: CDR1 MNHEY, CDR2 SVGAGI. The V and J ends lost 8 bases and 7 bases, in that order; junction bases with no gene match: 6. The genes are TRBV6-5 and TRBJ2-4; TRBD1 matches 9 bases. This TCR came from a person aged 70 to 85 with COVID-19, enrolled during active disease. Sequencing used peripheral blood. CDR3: CASRWTGVNIQYF. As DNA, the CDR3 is TGTGCCAGCCGATGGACAGGGGTGAACATTCAGTACTTC.